These 6 T cell receptor beta chains originate from one sample sequenced in a study of T cells in Graves' hyperthyroidism and ophthalmopathy. TCR beta CDR3 region amplification was performed from RNA transcripts. HTBI primers were used for first-round RT-PCR of the TCR CDR3. TCRdb analysed the multiplex PCR reads with MiXCR anew, one entry per CDR3 protein. The sample carries under 400,000 distinct CDR3 sequences, around 17% recorded once. Input material: blood. These receptors all stem from a man in his thirties or forties with Graves' hyperthyroidism.

This clonotype was counted ten times or more. CDR3 residues: CASSESSGTGDTQYF. The DNA of the CDR3 is TGCGCCAGCAGTGAGTCTAGCGGAACTGGGGATACGCAGTATTTT. The chain joins TRBV10-1 to TRBJ2-3, with a tentative D call TRBD2 (6 bases). V lost 0 bases, J lost 6 bases, and 13 bases lay in between. This CDR3 spans 15 amino acids. The germline V gene has CDR1 WNHNN and CDR2 SYGVQD (reference sequence).

Points on this clonotype: A much larger clone is a single base away; this may be a read error. The chain recombines TRBV20-1 with TRBJ2-7; 9 bases fit TRBD1. CDR1 is DFQATT and CDR2 is SNEGSKA in the germline V gene (reference sequence). This CDR3 region has 14 residues. The CDR3 here is CSARDQQGAFEQCF. In DNA, the CDR3 is TGCAGTGCTAGAGATCAACAGGGGGCCTTCGAGCAGTGCTTC.

This clonotype was counted a few times. The V call is TRBV9, the J call TRBJ1-1; a possible D gene is TRBD1 (5 bases). The CDR3 runs 14 residues. Deletions cut 7 bases from V and 6 bases from J, with 19 bases between. CDR1 SGDLS and CDR2 YYNGEE come from the germline V gene. CDR3 bases: TGTGCCAGCGGCCGTGCGGGGGAGTTCTCTGAAGCTTTCTTT. Its translation is CASGRAGEFSEAFF.

The rearrangement links TRBV12-3 or TRBV12-4 to TRBJ2-5; 7 nucleotides agree with TRBD2. There are 14 residues in the CDR3. Unmatched junction bases numbered 5, after V lost 6 bases and J lost 1 base. The CDR3 sequence is CASREASGQETQYF. The CDR3 region has the DNA TGTGCCAGCAGGGAAGCTAGCGGCCAAGAGACCCAGTACTTC.

This clonotype was found many times. CDR3 region: CAWSESWTEAFF. The CDR3 DNA follows: TGTGCCTGGAGCGAAAGTTGGACTGAAGCTTTCTTT. The gene calls are TRBV30 and TRBJ1-1; no reliable D call. The germline CDR1 and CDR2 sequences are GTSNPN and SVGIG (reference sequence). Trimming stripped 3 bases from V and 5 bases from J, with 10 bases between. This CDR3 has 12 residues.

V gene TRBV11-2 combines with J gene TRBJ1-1, with D unclear. Germline V gene lookup returns CDR1 SGHAT and CDR2 FQNNGV. With 1 base removed from V and 10 bases from J, the gap between germline ends came to 10 bases. The CDR3 has 12 amino acids. CDR3 region: CASSLVSSGAFF. The CDR3 nucleotides read TGTGCCAGCAGCTTAGTTTCTTCTGGAGCTTTCTTT.